This T cell receptor (beta chain) derives from a study of naive and memory T cell subsets (dated by TCRdb to 2016 to 2017). A note on the overall study: An open-source, UMI-based TCR alpha and beta sequencing pipeline was applied to sorted naive and memory peripheral blood T cell subsets. Complete agreement was observed between the functional CMV T cell responses and the IgG serology results. RNA was DNase-treated and reverse transcribed with TCR constant-region primers, mostly using SuperScript III.

Comment on this clonotype: The clone's antigen remains unknown. No base quality values were provided; no much bigger clone lies one nucleotide off.

TCR alpha and beta chain libraries were amplified separately from the second PCR step onward. To determine each donor's CMV status, fresh PBMCs were stimulated overnight with CMV viral lysate, and IFNgamma production from CD4+ T cells was then assessed. Miltenyi beads were used first to positively select CD4 T cells, and CD8 T cells were then positively selected from the CD4-negative fraction. After staining for CD3, CD4, CD8, CD45RA, CD27 and a live/dead dye, cells were sorted on a BD Aria II into four subsets based on CD45RA and CD27. Three healthy volunteers provided blood, and the blood of each volunteer was split into CD4 and CD8 T cells and then into four differentiation subsets. Roughly 120 ml of peripheral blood was taken from each donor, and PBMC were separated by density-gradient centrifugation on Ficoll-Paque PLUS. Sorted cells were lysed in RLT buffer, and RNA was extracted with a Qiagen RNeasy kit and stored at -80°C.

V drops 2 bases and J drops 6 bases, leaving 23 bases in between. Its CDR3 holds 17 amino acids, cysteine through phenylalanine. The entry retains the CDR3 DNA only, 51 bases that are in frame from base 1. The germline V gene provides CDR1 MNHEY and CDR2 SVGAGI. The library was built by means of UMI-ligation and nested PCR. To cover both TRBC1 and TRBC2, the beta constant-region primer consisted of an equimolar mix of two oligonucleotides. The ligated cDNA went through four rounds of PCR with nested alpha and beta constant-region primers together with the SP2 primer. A single-stranded oligonucleotide bearing the SP2 primer plus a 12-nucleotide UMI was ligated onto the 3' end of the cDNA by T4 RNA ligase 1. The ligation reaction was kept at 16 degrees C for roughly 19-24 hours. PCR2 was typically run as a SYBR Green qPCR and stopped at a predetermined threshold to prevent over-amplification. Apart from the first purification, every purification step used Agencourt AMPure XP magnetic beads. Library amounts were measured by Qubit and library quality was assessed on a TapeStation, where the main peak was expected at around 650 bp. The pooled libraries were sequenced on an Illumina MiSeq using v2 2x251 paired-end kits, which usually yielded roughly 0.85-2.2 million reads per sample. Each sample was pooled at about 4.2 nM, and about 5-8% PhiX was included to help cluster recognition. As for the original processing: Using tag matching that tolerated one base-pair mismatch, Decombinator assigned V and J genes to FASTQ reads that had been processed by Demultiplexor. Collapsinator used UMIs to correct both sequencing errors and frequency errors arising from PCR heterogeneity. CDR3Translator translated TCRs and extracted CDR3s from the conserved cysteine to the FGXG phenylalanine, flagging non-productive sequences. Gini, Shannon entropy and inverse Simpson indices were calculated on repertoires subsampled to equal numbers of UMI-defined TCRs. Clonotype abundance distributions were fitted to a power law by maximum likelihood within the linear range. When run on a single naive CD8 sample, MIGEC and the pipeline yielded similar UMI counts, similar unique TCR numbers and similar clonal distributions. In one analysis, naive TCRs that were also found in any memory subset of the same donor were excluded from the naive repertoire. The repertoires were searched for 6,000 to 9,500 CMV-associated CDR3 sequences that had been compiled from VDJdb and a published dataset. The raw public data were reprocessed by TCRdb itself: fastp quality trimming at Q25, MiXCR clonotype calling, in-frame beta chains only. One record per CDR3 amino acid sequence lists the most common genes and DNA. None of the V and J calls come from the authors' own analysis; TCRdb made them. The sample data list more than 95,000 distinct CDR3 sequences, and about 15% of these were observed just once. The ten largest clonotypes hold approximately 3% of the sample.

On the study overall, not on this receptor specifically: Single alpha or beta chain sequences, rather than paired alpha/beta receptors, were used to define clonotypes. A power law was followed by TCR abundance, with an exponent that differed between naive and memory subsets but was consistent across the three individuals. In both CD4 and CD8 cells, the Gini index increased while Shannon and inverse Simpson diversity decreased from naive through CM, EM and EMRA. RNA-based TCR counts may be affected by expression changes linked to T cell activation and differentiation. No ground truth was available to validate the repertoire findings for the naive and memory subsets. A few larger clonotypes were present in naive repertoires, particularly the CD8 repertoires, and these clonotypes were possibly memory cells re-expressing CD45RA. After error correction, only a single occurrence was seen for over 90% of naive TCR sequences, so much steeper abundance distributions were produced than in memory subsets.

The specimen was naive CD8+ T cells from blood. In the paper's terms, the cell subset or site label means: naive T cells, CD45RA high CD27+. The sequence was obtained from a human donor in good health. In this chain, TRBV6-5 is recombined with TRBJ2-7, with TRBD2 tentatively as D gene (5 bases match). The CDR3 reads CASSYTLPPRRSSEQYF. The DNA sequence reads TGTGCCAGCAGTTACACTTTACCACCCAGGAGGTCCAGCGAGCAGTACTTC.